This TCR beta chain was recorded in a study of glioma-infiltrating T cells after dendritic cell vaccination. Study-level background: Samples are from glioblastoma patients in Phase I and II dendritic cell vaccine trials. Treatment, given 2003 to 2012, was autologous tumor lysate-pulsed dendritic cell vaccination. Study outcomes and limitations: Higher TCR clonality did not directly relate to longer survival.

Unmatched junction bases numbered 12, after V lost 2 bases and J lost 7 bases. CDR1 and CDR2 from the germline V gene are SGHAT and FQNNGV. The CDR3 runs to 16 residues. This clone was seen a handful of times. The antigen is unknown. Assay used: immunoSEQ multiplex PCR; TCRdb lists only in-frame clones, some missing. Of 49,000 or so clones in the sample, roughly 87% were seen once. PBMC sampling occurred before vaccination, two weeks after the third dose, and at progression. The genes are TRBV11-2 and TRBJ1-2, with TRBD1 identical over 8 bases. The source was blood, collected before dendritic cell vaccination. This clonotype was obtained from a human donor with glioblastoma. CDR3 protein: CASSLSQGAFSGGYTF. The CDR3 coding sequence is TGTGCCAGCAGCTTATCGCAGGGGGCTTTTTCAGGTGGCTACACCTTC.